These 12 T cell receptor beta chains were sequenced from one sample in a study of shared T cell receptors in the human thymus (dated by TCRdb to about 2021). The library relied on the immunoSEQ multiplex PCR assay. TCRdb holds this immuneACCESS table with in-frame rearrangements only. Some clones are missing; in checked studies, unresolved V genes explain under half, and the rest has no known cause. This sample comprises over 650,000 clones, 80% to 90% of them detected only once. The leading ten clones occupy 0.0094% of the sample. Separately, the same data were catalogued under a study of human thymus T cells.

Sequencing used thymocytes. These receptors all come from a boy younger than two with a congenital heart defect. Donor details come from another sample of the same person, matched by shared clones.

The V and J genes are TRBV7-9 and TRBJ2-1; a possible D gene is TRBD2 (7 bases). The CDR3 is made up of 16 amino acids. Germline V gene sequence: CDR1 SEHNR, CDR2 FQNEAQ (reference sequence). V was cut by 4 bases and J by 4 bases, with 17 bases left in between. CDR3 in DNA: TGTGCCAGCAGCTCTCCGTTGGGGGGGACATACAATGAGCAGTTCTTC. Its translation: CASSSPLGGTYNEQFF.

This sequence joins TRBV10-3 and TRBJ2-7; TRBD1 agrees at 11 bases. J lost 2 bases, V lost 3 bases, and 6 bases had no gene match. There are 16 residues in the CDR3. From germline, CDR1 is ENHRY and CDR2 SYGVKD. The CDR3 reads CAISELGTGGPYEQYF. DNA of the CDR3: TGTGCCATCAGTGAATTAGGGACAGGGGGACCCTACGAGCAGTACTTC.

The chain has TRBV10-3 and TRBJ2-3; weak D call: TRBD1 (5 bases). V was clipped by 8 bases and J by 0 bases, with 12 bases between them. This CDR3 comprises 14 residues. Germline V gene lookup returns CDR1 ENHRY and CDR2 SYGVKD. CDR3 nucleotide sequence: TGTGCCATCGGGGCGAAGGCTAGCACAGATACGCAGTATTTT. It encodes CAIGAKASTDTQYF.

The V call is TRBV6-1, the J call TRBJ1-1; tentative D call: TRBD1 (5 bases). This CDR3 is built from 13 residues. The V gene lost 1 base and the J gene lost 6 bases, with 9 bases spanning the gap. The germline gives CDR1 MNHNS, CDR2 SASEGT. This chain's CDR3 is CASSEVSGAEAFF. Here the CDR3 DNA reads TGTGCCAGCAGTGAAGTATCGGGGGCTGAAGCTTTCTTT.

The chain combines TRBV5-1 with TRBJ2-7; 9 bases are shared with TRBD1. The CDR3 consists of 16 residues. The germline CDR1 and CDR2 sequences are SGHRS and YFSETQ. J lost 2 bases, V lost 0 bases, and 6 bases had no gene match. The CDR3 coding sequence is TGCGCCAGCAGCTTGGTCGTCGGGACAGGGACCTACGAGCAGTACTTC. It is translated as CASSLVVGTGTYEQYF.

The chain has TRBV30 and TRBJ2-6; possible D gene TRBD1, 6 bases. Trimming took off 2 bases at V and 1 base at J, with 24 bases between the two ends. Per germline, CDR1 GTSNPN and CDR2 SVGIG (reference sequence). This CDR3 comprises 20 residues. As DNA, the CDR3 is TGTGCCTGGAGTACCCGGGACGACCGGGACACCGTGTCTGGGGCCAACGTCCTGACTTTC. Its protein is CAWSTRDDRDTVSGANVLTF.

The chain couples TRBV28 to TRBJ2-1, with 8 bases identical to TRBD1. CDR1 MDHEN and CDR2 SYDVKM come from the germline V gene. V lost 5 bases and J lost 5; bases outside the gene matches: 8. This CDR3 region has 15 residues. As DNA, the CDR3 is TGTGCCAGCAGTCCCGGGACAGGAGTACACAATGAGCAGTTCTTC. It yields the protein CASSPGTGVHNEQFF.

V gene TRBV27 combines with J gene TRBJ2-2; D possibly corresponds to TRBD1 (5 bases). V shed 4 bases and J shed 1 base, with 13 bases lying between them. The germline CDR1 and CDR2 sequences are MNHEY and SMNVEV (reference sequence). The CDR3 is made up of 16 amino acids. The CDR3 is CASSSKPTGNTGELFF. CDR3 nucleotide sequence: TGTGCCAGCAGTTCAAAACCCACAGGGAACACCGGGGAGCTGTTTTTT.

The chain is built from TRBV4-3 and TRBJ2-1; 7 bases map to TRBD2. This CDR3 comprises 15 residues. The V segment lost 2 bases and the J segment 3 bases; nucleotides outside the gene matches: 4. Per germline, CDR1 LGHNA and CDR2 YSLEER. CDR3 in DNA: TGCGCCAGCAGCCAATGCGGGGGTGTCTACAATGAGCAGTTCTTC. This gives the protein CASSQCGGVYNEQFF.

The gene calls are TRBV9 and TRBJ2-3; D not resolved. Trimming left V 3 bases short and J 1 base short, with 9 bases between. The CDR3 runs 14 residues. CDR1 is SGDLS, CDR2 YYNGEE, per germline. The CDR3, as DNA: TGTGCCAGCAGCGCCGCGCTCTGCACAGATACGCAGTATTTT. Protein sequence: CASSAALCTDTQYF.

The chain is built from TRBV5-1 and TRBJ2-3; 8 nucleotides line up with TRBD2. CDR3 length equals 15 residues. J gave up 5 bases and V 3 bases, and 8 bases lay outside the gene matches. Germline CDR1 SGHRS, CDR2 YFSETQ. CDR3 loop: CASSSPPGGGDTQYF. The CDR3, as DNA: TGCGCCAGCAGCTCCCCTCCGGGAGGGGGAGATACGCAGTATTTT.

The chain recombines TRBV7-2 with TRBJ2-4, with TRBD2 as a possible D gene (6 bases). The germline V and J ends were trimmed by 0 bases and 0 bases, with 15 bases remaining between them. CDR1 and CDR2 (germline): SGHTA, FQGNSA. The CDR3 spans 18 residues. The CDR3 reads CASSLARGSGEAKNIQYF. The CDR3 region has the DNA TGTGCCAGCAGCTTAGCAAGGGGCTCGGGGGAAGCCAAAAACATTCAGTACTTC.